The rows below give T cell receptor beta chains drawn from one sample of a study of cytomegalovirus exposure and HLA in healthy donors. Method: immunoSEQ multiplex PCR; TCRdb's copy keeps in-frame clones and lacks some. The sample has some 140,000 clones, 70% to 90% seen once. Material for sequencing was PBMCs. The receptors were gathered from a woman in her twenties or thirties in good health and CMV-seropositive. Each CDR3 is given with its conserved first and last residue.

j_call | cdr3_length | v_call | cdr3_aa
TRBJ2-2 | 17 | TRBV5-1 | CASSGLTSGLNTGELFF
TRBJ1-1 | 15 | TRBV5-4 | CASSPHLGGYTEAFF
TRBJ2-1 | 14 | TRBV5-6 | CASSLTGVYNEQFF
TRBJ1-1 | 15 | TRBV5-1 | CASTPGGGMNTEAFF
TRBJ1-2 | 13 | TRBV9 | CASSVEGGEGYTF
TRBJ1-2 | 15 | TRBV4-2 | CASSQGWGETGGYTF
TRBJ1-5 | 14 | TRBV6-1 | CASSQRTGNQPQHF
TRBJ1-5 | 13 | TRBV6-6 | CASSLQGNQPQHF
TRBJ2-7 | 11 | TRBV2 | CASQGGPREFF
TRBJ1-1 | 13 | TRBV6-1 | CASSLDRNTEAFF
TRBJ2-1 | 19 | TRBV7-9 | CASSSNLAGGPDSYNEQFF
TRBJ2-7 | 13 | TRBV7-6 | CASSFREGYEQYF
TRBJ2-1 | 14 | TRBV19 | CASREGRGGNEQFF
TRBJ2-1 | 14 | TRBV19 | CASRGAGGILEQFF
TRBJ2-7 | 14 | TRBV2 | CASRFGTGGYEQYF
TRBJ1-2 | 13 | TRBV5-1 | CASSFGQGDGYTF
TRBJ2-1 | 17 | TRBV11-2 | CASSTSGLPSSYNEQFF
TRBJ1-4 | 15 | TRBV10-1 | CASSEGTGSNEKLFF
TRBJ2-7 | 13 | TRBV27 | CASSRGRSYEQYF
TRBJ2-1 | 14 | TRBV5-1 | CASSATSGYNEQFF
TRBJ2-2 | 14 | TRBV6-5 | CASSSTSRGRELFF
TRBJ1-6 | 16 | TRBV2 | CASSEFSIGWNSPLHF
TRBJ2-3 | 14 | TRBV5-1 | CASSLGLQTDTQYF
TRBJ2-7 | 12 | TRBV28 | CASSLRIYEQYF
TRBJ1-6 | 15 | TRBV5-1 | CASSLVSGADSPLHF
TRBJ2-7 | 14 | TRBV6-5 | CATTNSGSLNEQYF
TRBJ2-7 | 20 | TRBV27 | CASTGMVAGQGSGQPYEQYF
TRBJ1-5 | 15 | TRBV19 | CASSLVGFGNQPQHF
TRBJ2-3 | 18 | TRBV5-4 | CASSLGLLAGDLTDTQYF
TRBJ2-1 | 16 | TRBV12-5 | CASGLGASGSLREQFF
TRBJ1-2 | 15 | TRBV25-1 | CASSENRGGADGYTF
TRBJ2-7 | 13 | TRBV6-5 | CASSPPGEYEQYF
TRBJ2-5 | 16 | TRBV5-1 | CASSSPGLAGGETQYF
TRBJ2-3 | 15 | TRBV6-8 | CASSYRLSCPDTQYF
TRBJ2-3 | 11 | TRBV27 | CASRATDTQYF
TRBJ2-3 | 14 | TRBV4-1 | CASSQEQSADTQYF
TRBJ2-7 | 13 | TRBV5-1 | CASSFGTGGEQYF